This is a list of T cell receptor beta chains from one sample in a study of T cell responses to AZD1222 COVID-19 vaccine. Sequencing was performed with immunoSEQ multiplex PCR; in TCRdb, only in-frame clones are kept and a portion is missing. The profile shows 150,000 or so clones, 88% of them singletons. The input for sequencing was peripheral blood, taken on day 0 of AZD1222 vaccination. The receptors originated from an adult in good health. CDR3s include the opening cysteine and the closing phenylalanine or tryptophan. A D gene is named only where the DNA matches it firmly. For some rows the clone size is stated as once, few or many, or as a class when expanded; others skip it.

clone_size	d_call	v_call	j_call	cdr3_aa	cdr3_nt
-	-	TRBV24-1	TRBJ1-5	CATIGINQPQHF	TGTGCCACCATCGGCATCAATCAGCCCCAGCATTTT
-	-	TRBV2	TRBJ2-3	CASSEGSRTDTQYF	TGTGCCAGCAGTGAAGGGTCCCGCACAGATACGCAGTATTTT
-	-	TRBV28	TRBJ2-1	CASSPLPGAKFF	TGTGCCAGCAGTCCCCTCCCGGGGGCTAAGTTCTTC
-	TRBD2	TRBV9	TRBJ2-7	CASSAGTIGYEQYF	TGTGCCAGCAGCGCCGGGACTATAGGCTACGAGCAGTACTTC
-	TRBD1	TRBV7-9	TRBJ1-2	CASSFSDRPSGYTF	TGTGCCAGCAGCTTCTCGGACAGGCCTTCGGGCTACACCTTC
-	-	TRBV14	TRBJ1-2	CASSQVRHGTRGYTF	TGTGCCAGCAGCCAAGTCCGCCACGGTACGAGAGGCTACACCTTC
few	-	TRBV7-3	TRBJ1-2	CASSDQPVAYGYTF	TGTGCCAGCAGCGACCAACCAGTGGCCTATGGCTACACCTTC
-	-	TRBV7-2	TRBJ1-3	CASSLLSPGNTIYF	TGTGCCAGCAGCTTACTATCCCCTGGAAACACCATATATTTT
-	TRBD1	TRBV11-3	TRBJ2-5	CASSPGQGTTQYF	TGTGCCAGCAGCCCCGGACAGGGAACAACCCAGTACTTC
-	TRBD2	TRBV5-6	TRBJ2-3	CASSLASGRAGTDTQYF	TGTGCCAGCAGCTTGGCTAGCGGGAGGGCGGGCACAGATACGCAGTATTTT
-	-	TRBV11-3	TRBJ1-4	CASSLRINEKLFF	TGTGCCAGCAGCCTCCGGATTAATGAAAAACTGTTTTTT
-	-	TRBV13	TRBJ2-2	CASSYRTGELFF	TGTGCCAGCAGCTACCGGACGGGGGAGCTGTTTTTT
-	TRBD1	TRBV27	TRBJ2-1	CASSLTGGPYNEQFF	TGTGCCAGCAGTTTGACAGGGGGCCCCTACAATGAGCAGTTCTTC
-	-	TRBV5-6	TRBJ1-1	CASSSGPTGNTEAFF	TGTGCCAGCAGCTCCGGGCCGACGGGGAACACTGAAGCTTTCTTT
-	-	TRBV30	TRBJ1-1	CAWGQMNTEAFF	TGTGCCTGGGGACAAATGAACACTGAAGCTTTCTTT
-	-	TRBV27	TRBJ1-1	CASSNRVGYGEAFF	TGTGCCAGCAGTAACAGGGTTGGATATGGTGAAGCTTTCTTT
few	-	TRBV28	TRBJ1-3	CASKEFGNTIYF	TGTGCCAGCAAAGAATTCGGAAACACCATATATTTT
-	TRBD1	TRBV19	TRBJ2-5	CASREGGRETQYF	TGTGCCAGTAGGGAAGGGGGCCGGGAGACCCAGTACTTC
once	TRBD1	TRBV7-2	TRBJ1-1	CASSLAQGGTEAFF	TGTGCCAGCAGCTTAGCTCAGGGGGGAACTGAAGCTTTCTTT
-	TRBD2	TRBV6-2/TRBV6-3	TRBJ2-7	CASSYNVAASGSFLYEQYF	TGTGCCAGCAGTTACAATGTGGCGGCTAGCGGGAGCTTCCTCTACGAGCAGTACTTC
few	-	TRBV7-2	TRBJ2-1	CASSWGRQWRDEQFF	TGTGCCAGCAGCTGGGGACGGCAATGGCGGGATGAGCAGTTCTTC
-	-	TRBV25-1	TRBJ1-2	CASSGEGYGYTF	TGTGCCAGCAGTGGAGAGGGCTATGGCTACACCTTC
-	-	TRBV19	TRBJ2-2	CASSNTGELFF	TGTGCCAGTAGCAACACCGGGGAGCTGTTTTTT
-	-	TRBV30	TRBJ1-5	CAWRATGSQPQHF	TGTGCCTGGAGGGCCACCGGAAGTCAGCCCCAGCATTTT
-	-	TRBV24-1	TRBJ1-2	CATSKGQINYGYTF	TGTGCCACCAGCAAAGGACAGATTAACTATGGCTACACCTTC
once	-	TRBV5-1	TRBJ2-7	CASSFEGLSGGEQYF	TGCGCCAGCAGCTTCGAAGGACTTTCCGGGGGCGAGCAGTACTTC
-	-	TRBV6-2/TRBV6-3	TRBJ1-2	CASSNRVDGYTF	TGTGCCAGCAGCAACAGGGTTGATGGCTACACCTTC
-	-	TRBV4-3	TRBJ2-1	CASSQVRSSYNEQFF	TGCGCCAGCAGCCAAGTCCGGAGCTCCTACAATGAGCAGTTCTTC
-	-	TRBV18	TRBJ2-1	CASSPGTPSSYNEQFF	TGTGCCAGCTCACCCGGCACTCCGAGCTCCTACAATGAGCAGTTCTTC
-	-	TRBV6-5	TRBJ2-7	CASSYSTDRSYEQYF	TGTGCCAGCAGTTACTCCACCGACAGATCCTACGAGCAGTACTTC
once	TRBD1	TRBV5-8	TRBJ1-5	CASSQDRGRLQPQHF	TGTGCCAGCAGCCAGGACAGGGGGCGATTGCAGCCCCAGCATTTT
once	-	TRBV15	TRBJ1-2	CATSRDYSGGRNYGYTF	TGTGCCACCAGCAGAGACTACTCGGGGGGGCGGAACTATGGCTACACCTTC
-	-	TRBV24-1	TRBJ2-7	CATSDTYEQYF	TGTGCCACCAGTGACACATACGAGCAGTACTTC
-	-	TRBV25-1	TRBJ1-4	CASKKTKEGKLFF	TGTGCCAGCAAGAAGACAAAGGAAGGAAAACTGTTTTTT
-	TRBD2	TRBV7-8	TRBJ2-7	CASSLSGRAVDEQYF	TGTGCCAGCAGCTTAAGCGGGAGAGCTGTGGACGAGCAGTACTTC
-	-	TRBV11-2	TRBJ2-1	CASTFRGDEQFF	TGTGCCAGCACCTTCAGGGGCGATGAGCAGTTCTTC
-	-	TRBV19	TRBJ1-1	CASSIRRGNTEAFF	TGTGCCAGTAGTATCCGCCGTGGGAACACTGAAGCTTTCTTT
few	TRBD1	TRBV29-1	TRBJ1-3	CSVEDKGQGDTIYF	TGCAGCGTTGAAGATAAGGGACAGGGTGACACCATATATTTT
-	-	TRBV28	TRBJ2-7	CASSSGGTYFIQGQYF	TGTGCCAGCAGTTCCGGCGGCACGTATTTTATACAGGGGCAGTACTTC
-	-	TRBV24-1	TRBJ1-2	CATSDSTTRGYTF	TGTGCCACCAGTGATTCTACCACGCGGGGCTACACCTTC
-	-	TRBV25-1	TRBJ2-7	CASSALGYEQYF	TGTGCCAGCAGTGCGCTAGGTTACGAGCAGTACTTC
-	TRBD2	TRBV24-1	TRBJ2-1	CATSDTSKTSGRGSAEQFF	TGTGCCACCAGTGATACCTCTAAGACTAGCGGGAGGGGTAGTGCTGAGCAGTTCTTC
once	TRBD1	TRBV2	TRBJ1-2	CASSAGQGSYGYTF	TGTGCCAGCAGTGCTGGACAGGGCTCCTATGGCTACACCTTC
-	-	TRBV7-5	TRBJ2-7	CARSTEKEQYF	TGTGCCAGAAGCACCGAGAAAGAGCAGTACTTC
-	TRBD1	TRBV5-4	TRBJ2-7	CASSWDRAREQYF	TGTGCCAGCAGCTGGGACAGGGCCCGCGAGCAGTACTTC
-	TRBD1	TRBV7-9	TRBJ1-4	CASSLGRGPSTNEKLFF	TGTGCCAGCAGCTTGGGCAGGGGGCCCTCAACTAATGAAAAACTGTTTTTT
-	-	TRBV7-2	TRBJ1-5	CASSFRSNQPQHF	TGTGCCAGCAGCTTTCGAAGCAATCAGCCCCAGCATTTT
-	-	TRBV21-1	TRBJ1-2	CASRDGYTF	TGTGCCAGCAGGGATGGCTACACCTTC
once	TRBD1	TRBV5-4	TRBJ2-1	CASSRDSLDEQFF	TGTGCCAGCAGTAGGGACAGTCTTGATGAGCAGTTCTTC
few	-	TRBV4-1	TRBJ1-2	CASSQVQGEYGYTF	TGCGCCAGCAGCCAAGTACAGGGAGAGTATGGCTACACCTTC
-	TRBD2	TRBV19	TRBJ2-3	CASKDAASGSLYTQYF	TGTGCCAGTAAGGATGCGGCTAGCGGGAGTTTATATACGCAGTATTTT
-	-	TRBV9	TRBJ2-1	CASSVGYYNEQFF	TGTGCCAGCAGCGTAGGTTATTACAATGAGCAGTTCTTC
-	-	TRBV5-5	TRBJ2-7	CASSLRVYEQYF	TGTGCCAGCAGCCTCAGGGTCTACGAGCAGTACTTC
-	-	TRBV7-2	TRBJ1-1	CASSQAGGAVVNTEAFF	TGTGCCAGCAGTCAAGCGGGGGGCGCGGTTGTGAACACTGAAGCTTTCTTT
-	TRBD1	TRBV11-2	TRBJ2-3	CASSPTGGFTDTQYF	TGTGCCAGCAGCCCGACAGGGGGTTTTACAGATACGCAGTATTTT